This T cell receptor (beta chain) originates from a study of shared clonotypes between healthy human individuals. Across the whole study: Three plates were used per donor for CD4 naive, three for CD4 memory, two for CD8 naive and one for CD8 memory.

In the original analysis: From ImmunoSEQ came sequences covering only the junction and carrying no quality scores, so filtering differed. Some clones are missing from TCRdb's copy, which holds only in-frame ones; the method was immunoSEQ multiplex PCR. V, J and clone size are taken as reported in that table, and D and trimming were inferred from the DNA itself. The data show fewer than 3 million clones, about nine tenths seen once. Study-wide findings and caveats: Sharing across a few donors was seen in around 5.1% of naive CD4 clonotypes. Generation probabilities of non-shared clonotypes were lower (relative to those shared by all four donors).

A remark on this clone: Its antigen remains unidentified.

The ends were cut back, 0 bases at V and 6 bases at J, with 13 bases in the middle. CDR3 length: 15 amino acids. Germline V gives CDR1 SGHAT, CDR2 FQNNGV. Sample: naive CD4+ T cells from PBMCs. Sample subset: CD45RA+ positively selected. The J gene is TRBJ2-3, the V gene TRBV11-2, with no clear D. This sequence was found in a young man in good health. Some clones in this sample may be carry-over from other donors' samples. The CDR3 region is CASSLDLPGGDTQYF. The CDR3 bases are TGTGCCAGCAGCTTAGATTTGCCAGGTGGGGATACGCAGTATTTT. The full variable domain, completed using reference TRBV11-2 and TRBJ2-3, is EAGVAQSPRYKIIEKRQSVAFWCNPISGHATLYWYQQILGQGPKLLIQFQNNGVVDDSQLPKDRFSAERLKGVDSTLKIQPAKLEDSAVYLCASSLDLPGGDTQYFGPGTRLTVL.